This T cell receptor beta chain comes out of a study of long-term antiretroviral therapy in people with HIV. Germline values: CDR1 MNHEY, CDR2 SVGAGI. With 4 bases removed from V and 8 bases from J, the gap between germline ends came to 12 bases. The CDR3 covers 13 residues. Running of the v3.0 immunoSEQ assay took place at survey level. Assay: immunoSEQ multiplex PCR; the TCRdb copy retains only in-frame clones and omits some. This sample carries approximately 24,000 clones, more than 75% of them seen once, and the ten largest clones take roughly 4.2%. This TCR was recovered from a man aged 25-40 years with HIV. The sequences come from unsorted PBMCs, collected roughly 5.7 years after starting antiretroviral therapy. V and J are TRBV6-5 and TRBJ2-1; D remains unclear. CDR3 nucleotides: TGTGCCAGCAGTTCCCGACTGGACCATGAGCAGTTCTTC. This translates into CASSSRLDHEQFF.